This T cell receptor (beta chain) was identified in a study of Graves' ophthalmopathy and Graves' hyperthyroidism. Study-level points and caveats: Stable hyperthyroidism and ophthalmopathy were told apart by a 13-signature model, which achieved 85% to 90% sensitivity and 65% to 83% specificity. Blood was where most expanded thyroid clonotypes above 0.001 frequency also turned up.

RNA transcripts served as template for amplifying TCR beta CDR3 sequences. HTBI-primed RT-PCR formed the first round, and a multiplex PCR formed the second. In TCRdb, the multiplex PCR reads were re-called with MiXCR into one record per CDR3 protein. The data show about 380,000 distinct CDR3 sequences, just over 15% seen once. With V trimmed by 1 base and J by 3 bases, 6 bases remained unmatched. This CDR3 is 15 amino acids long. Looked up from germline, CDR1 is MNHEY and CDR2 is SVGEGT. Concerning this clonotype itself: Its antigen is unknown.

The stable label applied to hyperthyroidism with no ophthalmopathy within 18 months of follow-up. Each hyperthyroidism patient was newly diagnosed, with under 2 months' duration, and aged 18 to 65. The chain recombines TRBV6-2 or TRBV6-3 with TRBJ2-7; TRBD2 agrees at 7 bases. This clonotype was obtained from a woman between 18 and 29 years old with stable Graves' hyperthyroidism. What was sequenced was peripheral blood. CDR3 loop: CASSYLSLADYEQYF. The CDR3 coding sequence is TGTGCCAGCAGTTACTTATCGCTAGCGGACTACGAGCAGTACTTC.